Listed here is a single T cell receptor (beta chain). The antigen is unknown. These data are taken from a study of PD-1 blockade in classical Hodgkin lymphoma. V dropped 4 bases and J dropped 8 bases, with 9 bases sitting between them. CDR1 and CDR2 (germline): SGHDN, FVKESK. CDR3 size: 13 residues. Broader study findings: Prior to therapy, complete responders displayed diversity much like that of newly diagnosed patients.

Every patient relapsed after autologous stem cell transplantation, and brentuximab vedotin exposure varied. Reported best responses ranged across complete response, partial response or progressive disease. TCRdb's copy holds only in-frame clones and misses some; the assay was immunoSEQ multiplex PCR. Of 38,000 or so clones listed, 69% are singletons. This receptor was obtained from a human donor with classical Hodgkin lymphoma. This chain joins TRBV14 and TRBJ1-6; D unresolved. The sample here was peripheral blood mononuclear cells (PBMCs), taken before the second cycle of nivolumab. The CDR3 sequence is CASSPLEYSPLHF. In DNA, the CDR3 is TGTGCCAGCAGCCCCCTAGAGTATTCACCCCTCCACTTT.